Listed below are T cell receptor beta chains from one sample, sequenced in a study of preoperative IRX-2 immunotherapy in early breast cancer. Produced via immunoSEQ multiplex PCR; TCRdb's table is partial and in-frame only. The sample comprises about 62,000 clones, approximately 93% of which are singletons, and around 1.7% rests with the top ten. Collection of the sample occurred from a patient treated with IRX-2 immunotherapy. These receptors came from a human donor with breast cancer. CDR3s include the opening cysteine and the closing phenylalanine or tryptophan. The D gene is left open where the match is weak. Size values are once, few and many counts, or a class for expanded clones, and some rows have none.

CDR3nt: TGTGCCTGGACTCGCATCTATAATTCACCCCTCCACTTT
CDR3aa: CAWTRIYNSPLHF
abundance: .
d_gene: .
v_gene: TRBV30
j_gene: TRBJ1-6

CDR3nt: TGTGCCAGCAGTGACGCCGGGGGGATACAGCAGTACTTC
CDR3aa: CASSDAGGIQQYF
abundance: .
d_gene: TRBD2
v_gene: TRBV25-1
j_gene: TRBJ2-7

CDR3nt: TGTGCCAGCAGTTCCAGACTAGCGGGAGGGCCCCTAGCCAAAAACATTCAGTACTTC
CDR3aa: CASSSRLAGGPLAKNIQYF
abundance: .
d_gene: TRBD2
v_gene: TRBV28
j_gene: TRBJ2-4

CDR3nt: TGTGCCACCAGCCCCCAGGAAGCGGGAGAGTACGAGCAGTACTTC
CDR3aa: CATSPQEAGEYEQYF
abundance: .
d_gene: TRBD2
v_gene: TRBV15
j_gene: TRBJ2-7

CDR3nt: TGTGCCTGGAGTCTTGGGCAGATTCCCACAGATACGCAGTATTTT
CDR3aa: CAWSLGQIPTDTQYF
abundance: few
d_gene: .
v_gene: TRBV30
j_gene: TRBJ2-3

CDR3nt: TGTGCCAGCAGCCCCACGCAGGGGATTCCCGGGGAGCTGTTTTTT
CDR3aa: CASSPTQGIPGELFF
abundance: .
d_gene: .
v_gene: TRBV7-8
j_gene: TRBJ2-2

CDR3nt: TGCGCCAGCAGCTTGGAGGGGGAGGCTAATGAAAAACTGTTTTTT
CDR3aa: CASSLEGEANEKLFF
abundance: .
d_gene: .
v_gene: TRBV5-1
j_gene: TRBJ1-4

CDR3nt: TGTGCCAGCAGTCCCGGGAATAATGAAAAACTGTTTTTT
CDR3aa: CASSPGNNEKLFF
abundance: few
d_gene: .
v_gene: TRBV6-5
j_gene: TRBJ1-4

CDR3nt: TGTGCCAGCAGACCGGGACAGGGGATCCACGAGCAGTACTTC
CDR3aa: CASRPGQGIHEQYF
abundance: .
d_gene: TRBD1
v_gene: TRBV27
j_gene: TRBJ2-7

CDR3nt: TGTGCCAGCGGCGACCGTTTGAAAGAGACCCAGTACTTC
CDR3aa: CASGDRLKETQYF
abundance: .
d_gene: .
v_gene: TRBV2
j_gene: TRBJ2-5

CDR3nt: TGTGCCAGCAACAGGGGGCTAGACACCGGGGAGCTGTTTTTT
CDR3aa: CASNRGLDTGELFF
abundance: .
d_gene: TRBD1
v_gene: TRBV6-6
j_gene: TRBJ2-2

CDR3nt: TGTGCCAGCAGTGAAGCCCTGGACGGGTCCAAAGCTTTCTTT
CDR3aa: CASSEALDGSKAFF
abundance: .
d_gene: .
v_gene: TRBV6-1
j_gene: TRBJ1-1

CDR3nt: TGTGCCTGGAGTGCTAGCGGGAAAACGTTCTTC
CDR3aa: CAWSASGKTFF
abundance: .
d_gene: TRBD2
v_gene: TRBV30
j_gene: TRBJ2-1

CDR3nt: TGTGCCAGCAGCCAAGATCCGAGGAGAGGGGTTGCGTGGTATGGCTACACCTTC
CDR3aa: CASSQDPRRGVAWYGYTF
abundance: .
d_gene: .
v_gene: TRBV4-2
j_gene: TRBJ1-2

CDR3nt: TGCGCCAGCAGCTTGGAGGTGTGGGGCACTGAAGCTTTCTTT
CDR3aa: CASSLEVWGTEAFF
abundance: once
d_gene: .
v_gene: TRBV5-1
j_gene: TRBJ1-1

CDR3nt: TGCGCCAGCAGTCAATCGATAGGGCGGGAGCCGTCCTACGAGCAGTACTTC
CDR3aa: CASSQSIGREPSYEQYF
abundance: medium-sized
d_gene: TRBD2
v_gene: TRBV23-1
j_gene: TRBJ2-7

CDR3nt: TGCGCCAGCAGCTTGGTCTCGCCTTACAATGAGCAGTTCTTC
CDR3aa: CASSLVSPYNEQFF
abundance: .
d_gene: .
v_gene: TRBV5-1
j_gene: TRBJ2-1

CDR3nt: TGTGCCAGCAGTGGGCGAATGGGGATAGGGCAGTTCTTC
CDR3aa: CASSGRMGIGQFF
abundance: .
d_gene: .
v_gene: TRBV6-5
j_gene: TRBJ2-1

CDR3nt: TGTGCCAGCAGTTACCGTCGGAACTACGAGCAGTACTTC
CDR3aa: CASSYRRNYEQYF
abundance: .
d_gene: .
v_gene: TRBV6-5
j_gene: TRBJ2-7

CDR3nt: TGTGCCAGTAGTATGCCTGGACAGGGAGTCGAGCAGTACTTC
CDR3aa: CASSMPGQGVEQYF
abundance: .
d_gene: TRBD1
v_gene: TRBV19
j_gene: TRBJ2-7

CDR3nt: TGTGCCAGCAGCTTAAGAGCGGGAGAGAATACGCAGTATTTT
CDR3aa: CASSLRAGENTQYF
abundance: once
d_gene: TRBD2
v_gene: TRBV7-2
j_gene: TRBJ2-3

CDR3nt: TGTGCCATCAGCAGATTACAGGGCGCCTATGGCTACACCTTC
CDR3aa: CAISRLQGAYGYTF
abundance: .
d_gene: .
v_gene: TRBV10-3
j_gene: TRBJ1-2

CDR3nt: TGTGCCAGCAGCGTAGCTGGGACAGGGACAGATACGCAGTATTTT
CDR3aa: CASSVAGTGTDTQYF
abundance: once
d_gene: TRBD1
v_gene: TRBV9
j_gene: TRBJ2-3

CDR3nt: TGTGCCAGCGTGGGGCGAAAACTGTTTTTT
CDR3aa: CASVGRKLFF
abundance: .
d_gene: .
v_gene: TRBV7-6
j_gene: TRBJ1-4

CDR3nt: TGCGCCAGCAGCTCAAACAGGGGGCAAAATGAAGCTTTCTTT
CDR3aa: CASSSNRGQNEAFF
abundance: .
d_gene: TRBD1
v_gene: TRBV5-1
j_gene: TRBJ1-1

CDR3nt: TGTGCCAGCAGCTTAGGGCAGCGCCGGCCCCAGCATTTT
CDR3aa: CASSLGQRRPQHF
abundance: .
d_gene: .
v_gene: TRBV7-9
j_gene: TRBJ1-5

CDR3nt: TGTGCCTGGAGTGTGGGGACACAGTATGAGCCCCAGCATTTT
CDR3aa: CAWSVGTQYEPQHF
abundance: .
d_gene: .
v_gene: TRBV30
j_gene: TRBJ1-5

CDR3nt: TGTGCCAGCAGCAAATACCGCTCAAGGGGAAATGAAAAACTGTTTTTT
CDR3aa: CASSKYRSRGNEKLFF
abundance: .
d_gene: .
v_gene: TRBV5-8
j_gene: TRBJ1-4

CDR3nt: TGTGCCAGCAGTTCAACGACAGTTTACAATGAGCAGTTCTTC
CDR3aa: CASSSTTVYNEQFF
abundance: .
d_gene: .
v_gene: TRBV11-3
j_gene: TRBJ2-1

CDR3nt: TGTGCCAGCAGTCGGCAGACGGGAGCAAATCAGCCCCAGCATTTT
CDR3aa: CASSRQTGANQPQHF
abundance: .
d_gene: .
v_gene: TRBV28
j_gene: TRBJ1-5

CDR3nt: TGTGCCAGCGGATTCACTACCGGGACAGGGGATACTGAAGCTTTCTTT
CDR3aa: CASGFTTGTGDTEAFF
abundance: .
d_gene: TRBD1
v_gene: TRBV2
j_gene: TRBJ1-1

CDR3nt: TGTGCCATTCTTCAGGGGGCTGGGGAGACCCAGTACTTC
CDR3aa: CAILQGAGETQYF
abundance: .
d_gene: TRBD1
v_gene: TRBV10-3
j_gene: TRBJ2-5

CDR3nt: TGTGCCAGCAATCATGCAGGGATGAACGAAAAACTGTTTTTT
CDR3aa: CASNHAGMNEKLFF
abundance: .
d_gene: .
v_gene: TRBV5-6
j_gene: TRBJ1-4

CDR3nt: TGTGCCAGCAGCCCCTCTCGGGGGGGCGCCTACGAGCAGTACTTC
CDR3aa: CASSPSRGGAYEQYF
abundance: .
d_gene: TRBD2
v_gene: TRBV9
j_gene: TRBJ2-7

CDR3nt: TGTGCCAGCAGCCAAGGCATTCTCAGCTACGAGCAGTACTTC
CDR3aa: CASSQGILSYEQYF
abundance: .
d_gene: .
v_gene: TRBV4-2
j_gene: TRBJ2-7

CDR3nt: TGTGCCAGCAGCCTTGTATCGGGCCTCTATACGCAGTATTTT
CDR3aa: CASSLVSGLYTQYF
abundance: .
d_gene: .
v_gene: TRBV14
j_gene: TRBJ2-3

CDR3nt: TGTGCCAGCAGTTCCGTACCACAGGAGAACACTGAAGCTTTCTTT
CDR3aa: CASSSVPQENTEAFF
abundance: few
d_gene: .
v_gene: TRBV27
j_gene: TRBJ1-1

CDR3nt: TGCGCCAGCAGCTTACGGACTAGCGGGAGTGGGAATGAGCAGTTCTTC
CDR3aa: CASSLRTSGSGNEQFF
abundance: .
d_gene: TRBD2
v_gene: TRBV5-1
j_gene: TRBJ2-1

CDR3nt: TGTGCCAGCAGTTTTTGGGACCATAATTCACCCCTCCACTTT
CDR3aa: CASSFWDHNSPLHF
abundance: .
d_gene: .
v_gene: TRBV28
j_gene: TRBJ1-6

CDR3nt: TGTGCCAGCAGCTTATTTGCAGATACGCAGTATTTT
CDR3aa: CASSLFADTQYF
abundance: .
d_gene: .
v_gene: TRBV7-2
j_gene: TRBJ2-3

CDR3nt: TGTGCCAGCAGCTTAGATTCCGGGACCCAGTACTTC
CDR3aa: CASSLDSGTQYF
abundance: .
d_gene: .
v_gene: TRBV7-9
j_gene: TRBJ2-5

CDR3nt: TGTGCCAGTAGTATAGTGGGGCGTGGTACAGATACGCAGTATTTT
CDR3aa: CASSIVGRGTDTQYF
abundance: .
d_gene: .
v_gene: TRBV19
j_gene: TRBJ2-3

CDR3nt: TGCGCCAGCAGCCCTGGTCGCTCAAGGTCCCCAGATACGCAGTATTTT
CDR3aa: CASSPGRSRSPDTQYF
abundance: .
d_gene: .
v_gene: TRBV5-1
j_gene: TRBJ2-3